The rows below give T cell receptor beta chains drawn from one sample of a study of vaccination effects on CD4 cells after COVID-19. Their antigen targets remain unknown. Profiled with immunoSEQ multiplex PCR; TCRdb holds only in-frame clones, not every one. The table records around 15,000 clones, over 60% of them present only once. The sample consisted of CD4+ T cells from PBMCs cultured with SARS-CoV-2 spike peptides, taken after COVID-19 vaccination. These receptors came from a human donor who had a prior SARS-CoV-2 infection. CDR3s include the opening cysteine and the closing phenylalanine or tryptophan. D genes are given only for firm matches. Expanded clones are given a class, and other clones once, few, many or no size at all.

>few|TRBJ2-3|-|TRBV6-2/TRBV6-3
CASSYNADTQYF
TGTGCCAGCAGTTACAACGCAGATACGCAGTATTTT
>-|TRBJ2-7|-|TRBV3-1/TRBV3-2
CASSHASGYEQYF
TGTGCCAGCAGCCATGCCAGTGGCTACGAGCAGTACTTC
>-|TRBJ1-1|-|TRBV6-5
CASRPSFGLGTEAFF
TGTGCCAGCAGGCCGTCGTTTGGCCTTGGGACTGAAGCTTTCTTT
>-|TRBJ1-6|TRBD1|TRBV9
CASSVGLDRGSPLHF
TGTGCCAGCAGCGTAGGCCTGGACAGGGGGTCACCCCTCCACTTT
>-|TRBJ2-1|TRBD1|TRBV18
CASSRQGNSYNEQFF
TGTGCCAGCTCTCGACAGGGAAACTCCTACAATGAGCAGTTCTTC
>few|TRBJ2-3|-|TRBV5-1
CASSLNPASTDTQYF
TGCGCCAGCAGCTTGAACCCCGCCAGCACAGATACGCAGTATTTT
>-|TRBJ1-4|-|TRBV6-5
CASSPLRFEKLFF
TGTGCCAGCAGTCCCCTCAGGTTTGAAAAACTGTTTTTT
>once|TRBJ1-2|-|TRBV28
CASSFAGVEAKGYTF
TGTGCCAGCAGTTTTGCAGGGGTGGAGGCGAAAGGCTACACCTTC
>-|TRBJ1-2|-|TRBV28
CASSLNLYGYTF
TGTGCCAGCAGTTTAAATTTATATGGCTACACCTTC
>-|TRBJ2-3|TRBD2|TRBV9
CASSVAPGTSGGTDTQYF
TGTGCCAGCAGCGTAGCCCCCGGGACTAGCGGTGGCACAGATACGCAGTATTTT
>-|TRBJ1-2|-|TRBV7-2
CASSLRNSNYGYTF
TGTGCCAGCAGCTTAAGGAACTCTAACTATGGCTACACCTTC
>-|TRBJ1-1|-|TRBV11-3
CASSLYGAGNTEAFF
TGTGCCAGCAGCTTATACGGGGCGGGTAACACTGAAGCTTTCTTT
>-|TRBJ1-5|TRBD1|TRBV19
CASRTGGRGNQPQHF
TGTGCCAGTCGGACAGGGGGTAGGGGCAATCAGCCCCAGCATTTT